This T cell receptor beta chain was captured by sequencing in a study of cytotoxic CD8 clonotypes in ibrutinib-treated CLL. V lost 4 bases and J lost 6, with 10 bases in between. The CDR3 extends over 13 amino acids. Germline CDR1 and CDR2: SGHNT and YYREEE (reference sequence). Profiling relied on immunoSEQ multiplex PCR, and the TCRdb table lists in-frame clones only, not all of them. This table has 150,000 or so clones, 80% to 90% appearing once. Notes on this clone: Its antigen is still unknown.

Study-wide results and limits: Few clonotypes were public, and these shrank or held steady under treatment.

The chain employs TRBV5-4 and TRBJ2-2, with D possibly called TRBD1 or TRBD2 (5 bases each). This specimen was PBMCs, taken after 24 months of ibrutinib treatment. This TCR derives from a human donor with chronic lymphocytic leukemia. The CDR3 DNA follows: TGTGCCAGCAGCCGGGACCCCGCCGGGGAGCTGTTTTTT. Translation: CASSRDPAGELFF.